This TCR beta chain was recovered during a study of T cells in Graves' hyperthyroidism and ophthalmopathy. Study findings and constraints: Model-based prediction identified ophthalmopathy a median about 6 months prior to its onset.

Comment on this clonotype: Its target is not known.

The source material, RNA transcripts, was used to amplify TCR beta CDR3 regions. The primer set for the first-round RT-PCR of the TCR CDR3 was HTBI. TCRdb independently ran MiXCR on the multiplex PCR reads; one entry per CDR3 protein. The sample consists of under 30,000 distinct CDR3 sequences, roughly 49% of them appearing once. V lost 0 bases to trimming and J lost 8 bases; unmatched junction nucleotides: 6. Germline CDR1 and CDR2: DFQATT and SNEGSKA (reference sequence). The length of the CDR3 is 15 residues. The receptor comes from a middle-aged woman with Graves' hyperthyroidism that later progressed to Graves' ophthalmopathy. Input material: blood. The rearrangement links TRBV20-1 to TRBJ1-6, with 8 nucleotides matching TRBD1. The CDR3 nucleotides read TGCAGTGCTAGAGATAGGGGGACAGGATATTCACCCCTCCACTTT. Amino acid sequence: CSARDRGTGYSPLHF.